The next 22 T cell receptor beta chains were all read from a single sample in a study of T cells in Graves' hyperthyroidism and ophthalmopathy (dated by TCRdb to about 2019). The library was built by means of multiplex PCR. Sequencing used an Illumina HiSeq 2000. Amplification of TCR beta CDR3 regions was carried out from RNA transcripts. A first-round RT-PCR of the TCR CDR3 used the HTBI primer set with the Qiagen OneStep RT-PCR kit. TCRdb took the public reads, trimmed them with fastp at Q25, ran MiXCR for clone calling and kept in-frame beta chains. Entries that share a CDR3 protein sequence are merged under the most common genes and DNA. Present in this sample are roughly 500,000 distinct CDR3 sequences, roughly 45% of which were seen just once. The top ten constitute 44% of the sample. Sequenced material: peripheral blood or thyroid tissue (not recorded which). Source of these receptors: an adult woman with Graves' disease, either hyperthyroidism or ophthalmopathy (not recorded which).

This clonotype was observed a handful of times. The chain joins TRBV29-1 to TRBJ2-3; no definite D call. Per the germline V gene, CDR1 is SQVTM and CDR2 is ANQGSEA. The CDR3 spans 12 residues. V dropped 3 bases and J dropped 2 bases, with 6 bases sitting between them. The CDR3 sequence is CSVDILTDTQYF. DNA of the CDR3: TGCAGCGTTGATATCCTCACAGATACGCAGTATTTT.

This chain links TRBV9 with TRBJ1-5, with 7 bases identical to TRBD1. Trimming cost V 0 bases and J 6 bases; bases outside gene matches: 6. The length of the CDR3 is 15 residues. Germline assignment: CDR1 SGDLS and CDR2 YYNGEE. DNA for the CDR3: TGTGCCAGCAGCGTAGATGGCAGGGGGTCTCAGCCCCAGCATTTT. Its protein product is CASSVDGRGSQPQHF.

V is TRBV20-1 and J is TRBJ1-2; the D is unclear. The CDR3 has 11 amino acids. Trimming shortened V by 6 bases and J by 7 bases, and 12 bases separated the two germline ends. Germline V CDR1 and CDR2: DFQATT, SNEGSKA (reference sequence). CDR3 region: CSARMGFGYTF. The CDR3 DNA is TGCAGTGCCAGGATGGGATTTGGCTACACCTTC.

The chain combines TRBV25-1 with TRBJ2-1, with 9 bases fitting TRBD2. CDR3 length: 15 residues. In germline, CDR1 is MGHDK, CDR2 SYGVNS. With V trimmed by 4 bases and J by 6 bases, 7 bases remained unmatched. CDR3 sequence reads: CASSVGSGSANEQFF. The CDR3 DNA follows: TGTGCCAGCAGTGTTGGTAGCGGGAGTGCCAATGAGCAGTTCTTC.

The CDR3 region is CSGQGQGSNQPQHF. In DNA form, the CDR3 reads TGCAGTGGTCAAGGACAGGGCAGCAATCAGCCCCAGCATTTT. The V and J genes are TRBV20-1 and TRBJ1-5; 8 nucleotides align to TRBD1. The CDR3 totals 14 residues. J was trimmed by 1 base and V by 7 bases; bases with no gene match: 6. The V gene's germline CDR1 is DFQATT and CDR2 SNEGSKA (reference sequence).

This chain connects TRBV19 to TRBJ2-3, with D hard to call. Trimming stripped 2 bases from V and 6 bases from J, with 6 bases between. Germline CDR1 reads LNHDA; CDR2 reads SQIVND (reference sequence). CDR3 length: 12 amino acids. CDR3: CASSILGDTQYF. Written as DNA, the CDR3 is TGTGCCAGTAGTATATTGGGGGATACGCAGTATTTT.

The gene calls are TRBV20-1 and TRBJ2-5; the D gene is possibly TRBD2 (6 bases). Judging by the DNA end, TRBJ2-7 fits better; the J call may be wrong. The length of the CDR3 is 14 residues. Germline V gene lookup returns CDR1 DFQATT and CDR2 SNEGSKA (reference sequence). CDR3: CSARGGAYSYEQYF. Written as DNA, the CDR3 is TGCAGTGCCCGAGGAGGGGCGTACTCCTACGAGCAGTACTTC.

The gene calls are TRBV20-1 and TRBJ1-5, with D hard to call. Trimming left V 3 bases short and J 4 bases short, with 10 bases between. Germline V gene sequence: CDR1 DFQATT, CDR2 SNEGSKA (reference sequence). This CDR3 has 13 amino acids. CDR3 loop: CSASRAPNQPQHF. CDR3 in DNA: TGCAGTGCTAGTAGGGCACCAAATCAGCCCCAGCATTTT.

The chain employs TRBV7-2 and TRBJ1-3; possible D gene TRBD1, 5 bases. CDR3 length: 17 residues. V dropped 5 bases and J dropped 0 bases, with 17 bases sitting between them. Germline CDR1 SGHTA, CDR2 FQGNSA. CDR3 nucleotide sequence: TGTGCCAGCAGCCCCGGGACTTCCCTGAGCTCTGGAAACACCATATATTTT. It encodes CASSPGTSLSSGNTIYF.

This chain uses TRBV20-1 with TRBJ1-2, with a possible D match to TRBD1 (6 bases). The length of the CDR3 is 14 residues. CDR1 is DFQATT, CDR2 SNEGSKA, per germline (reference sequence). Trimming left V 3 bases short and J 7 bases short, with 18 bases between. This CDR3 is CSARGQGWSSGYTF. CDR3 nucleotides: TGCAGTGCTAGGGGTCAGGGGTGGTCCTCTGGCTACACCTTC.

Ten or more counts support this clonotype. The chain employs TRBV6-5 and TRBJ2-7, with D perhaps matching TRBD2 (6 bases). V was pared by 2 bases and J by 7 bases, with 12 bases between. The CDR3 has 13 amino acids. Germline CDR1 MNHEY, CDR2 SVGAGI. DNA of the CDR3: TGTGCCAGCAGTTACGGAGGGGCGGGAGAGCAGTACTTC. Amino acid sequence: CASSYGGAGEQYF.

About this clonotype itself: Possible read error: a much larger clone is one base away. This chain's CDR3 is CASSPRIGPAKLFF. The CDR3 nucleotides are TGTGCCAGCAGCCCCCGGATAGGGCCCGCAAAACTGTTTTTT. The gene calls are TRBV7-9 and TRBJ1-4; D is uncertain. This CDR3 spans 14 amino acids. V was pared by 5 bases and J by 10 bases, with 17 bases between. In germline, CDR1 is SEHNR, CDR2 FQNEAQ (reference sequence).

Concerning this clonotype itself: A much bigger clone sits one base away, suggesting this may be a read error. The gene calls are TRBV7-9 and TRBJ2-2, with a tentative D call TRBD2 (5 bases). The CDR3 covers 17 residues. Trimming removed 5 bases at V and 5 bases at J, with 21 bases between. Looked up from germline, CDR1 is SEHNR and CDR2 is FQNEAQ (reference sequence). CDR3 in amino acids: CASSPTTTRALTGELFF. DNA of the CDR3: TGTGCCAGCAGCCCCACGACCACTAGAGCGTTGACCGGGGAGCTGTTTTTT.

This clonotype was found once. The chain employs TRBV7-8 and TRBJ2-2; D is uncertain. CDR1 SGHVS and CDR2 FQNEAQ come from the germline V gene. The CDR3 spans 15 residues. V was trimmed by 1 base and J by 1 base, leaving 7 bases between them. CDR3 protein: CASSLGSRNTGELFF. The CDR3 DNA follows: TGTGCCAGCAGCTTAGGTTCGCGGAACACCGGGGAGCTGTTTTTT.

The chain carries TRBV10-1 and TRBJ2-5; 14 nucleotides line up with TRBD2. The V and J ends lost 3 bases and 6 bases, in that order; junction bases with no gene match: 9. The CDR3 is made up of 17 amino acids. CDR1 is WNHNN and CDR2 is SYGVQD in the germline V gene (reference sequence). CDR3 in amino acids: CASSDLRGLAGDKTQYF. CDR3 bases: TGCGCCAGCAGTGACCTGCGGGGACTAGCGGGAGATAAGACCCAGTACTTC.

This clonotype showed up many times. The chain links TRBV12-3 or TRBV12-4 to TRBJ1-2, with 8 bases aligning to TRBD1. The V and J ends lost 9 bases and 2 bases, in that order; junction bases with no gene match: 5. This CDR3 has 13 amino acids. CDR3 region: CASSRQGNYGYTF. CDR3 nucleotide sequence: TGTGCCAGTAGTAGACAGGGGAACTATGGCTACACCTTC.

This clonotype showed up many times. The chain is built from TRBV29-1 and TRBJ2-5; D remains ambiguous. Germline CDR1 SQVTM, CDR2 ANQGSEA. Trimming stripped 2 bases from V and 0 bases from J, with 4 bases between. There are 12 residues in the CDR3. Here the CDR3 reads CSVESHQETQYF. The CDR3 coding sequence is TGCAGCGTTGAAAGTCACCAAGAGACCCAGTACTTC.

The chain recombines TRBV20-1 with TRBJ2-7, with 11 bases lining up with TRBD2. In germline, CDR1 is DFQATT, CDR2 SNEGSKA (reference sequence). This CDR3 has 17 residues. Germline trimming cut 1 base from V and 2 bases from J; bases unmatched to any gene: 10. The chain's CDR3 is CSARVTRTSGSTYEQYF. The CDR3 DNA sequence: TGCAGTGCTAGAGTCACCCGAACTAGCGGGAGTACCTACGAGCAGTACTTC.

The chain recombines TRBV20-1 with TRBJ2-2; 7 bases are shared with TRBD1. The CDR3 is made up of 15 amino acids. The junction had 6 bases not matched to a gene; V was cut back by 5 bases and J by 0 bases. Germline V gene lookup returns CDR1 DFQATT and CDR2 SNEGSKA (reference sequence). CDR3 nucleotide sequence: TGCAGTGCTCCGAAACAGGGGTCGAACACCGGGGAGCTGTTTTTT. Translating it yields CSAPKQGSNTGELFF.

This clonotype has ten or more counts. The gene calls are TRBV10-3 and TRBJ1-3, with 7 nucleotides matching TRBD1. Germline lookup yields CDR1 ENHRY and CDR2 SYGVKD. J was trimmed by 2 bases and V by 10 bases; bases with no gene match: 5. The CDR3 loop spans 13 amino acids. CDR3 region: CATTTGAGNTIYF. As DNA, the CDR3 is TGTGCCACAACTACAGGGGCTGGAAACACCATATATTTT.

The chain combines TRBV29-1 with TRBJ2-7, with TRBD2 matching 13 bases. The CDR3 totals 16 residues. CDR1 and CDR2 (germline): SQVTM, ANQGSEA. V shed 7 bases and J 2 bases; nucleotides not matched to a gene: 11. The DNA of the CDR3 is TGCAGCGAGGGACTAGCGGGACCAATTGCCACCTACGAGCAGTACTTC. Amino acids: CSEGLAGPIATYEQYF.

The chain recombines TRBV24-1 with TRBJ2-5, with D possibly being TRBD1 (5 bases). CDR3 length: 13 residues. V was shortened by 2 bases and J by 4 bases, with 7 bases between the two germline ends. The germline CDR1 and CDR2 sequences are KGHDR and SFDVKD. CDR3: CATSDSRGETQYF. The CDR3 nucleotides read TGTGCCACCAGTGATTCTAGGGGAGAGACCCAGTACTTC.